This T cell receptor beta chain is drawn from a study of blood T cell repertoires in COVID-19. Overall study: Both acute and convalescent COVID-19 samples were obtained from the United States, Italy and Spain.

Germline CDR1 is SGHRS and CDR2 is YFSETQ. This CDR3 has 15 amino acids. The ends were cut back, 2 bases at V and 2 bases at J, with 14 bases in the middle. Here immunoSEQ multiplex PCR was the method, and the copy in TCRdb shows in-frame clones only, minus some. Found here are more than 65,000 clones, roughly 82% of them singletons; the top ten hold roughly 7.4%. The sequencing input was peripheral blood. This receptor was taken from a human donor in a cohort sampled during active COVID-19. V is TRBV5-1 and J is TRBJ2-7, with a possible D match to TRBD1 (6 bases). This chain's CDR3 is CASSFVGGATYEQYF. The CDR3 nucleotides read TGCGCCAGCAGCTTTGTAGGGGGAGCGACCTACGAGCAGTACTTC.